What follows are 27 T cell receptor beta chains derived from one specimen sequenced in a study of early T cells in non-severe SARS-CoV-2 infection. Each CDR3 protein is one row after TCRdb ran MiXCR on the 5' RACE reads. The table lists about 72,000 distinct CDR3 sequences, roughly 10% of them singletons. Sequenced material: whole blood. Receptors were obtained from an adult who was a healthcare worker with PCR-confirmed SARS-CoV-2 infection or an uninfected control (not recorded which).

This clonotype was counted at least ten times. This chain connects TRBV15 to TRBJ2-7; 8 nucleotides align to TRBD1. CDR1 is LNHNV, CDR2 YYDKDF, per germline (reference sequence). This CDR3 region has 15 residues. Trimming took 0 bases from V and 5 from J; bases not matched to a gene: 6. The CDR3 sequence: CATSRDATGGHEQYF. CDR3 sequence (DNA): TGTGCCACCAGCAGAGATGCCACAGGGGGACACGAGCAGTACTTC.

The table lists this clonotype with many counts. The rearrangement joins TRBV20-1 to TRBJ2-7, with D perhaps being TRBD1 or TRBD2 (5 bases each). Germline V CDR1 and CDR2: DFQATT, SNEGSKA (reference sequence). V shed 6 bases and J shed 5 bases, with 17 bases lying between them. This CDR3 region has 13 residues. This chain's CDR3 is CSASGTGLDEQYF. The CDR3 nucleotides read TGCAGTGCGTCCGGGACCGGTCTCGACGAGCAGTACTTC.

This clonotype was found a few times. The chain joins TRBV6-1 to TRBJ1-1, with D uncertain. Germline V CDR1 and CDR2: MNHNS, SASEGT. The CDR3 is made up of 13 amino acids. Trimming stripped 7 bases from V and 3 bases from J, with 12 bases between. The CDR3 DNA follows: TGTGCCAGCACCGTCTTGGGAGACACTGAAGCTTTCTTT. It yields the protein CASTVLGDTEAFF.

The chain recombines TRBV4-3 with TRBJ2-1; D call uncertain. CDR1 and CDR2 (germline): LGHNA, YSLEER. The CDR3 sequence is 17 residues long. V was shortened by 0 bases and J by 4 bases, with 16 bases between the two germline ends. The CDR3 here is CASSQDLPSSGYNEQFF. CDR3 bases: TGCGCCAGCAGCCAAGATCTCCCCTCGAGTGGTTACAATGAGCAGTTCTTC.

The sample holds many counts of this clonotype. The chain links TRBV20-1 to TRBJ2-5; D could derive from TRBD1 or TRBD2 (6 bases each). The CDR3 consists of 16 residues. Germline V gene data show CDR1 as DFQATT and CDR2 as SNEGSKA (reference sequence). Between the trimmed V and J ends, which lost 3 bases and 5 bases, there was a span of 22 bases. The DNA for the CDR3 is TGCAGTGCTAGGTCCCAAAGGGGGGTTGGGTTGGAGACCCAGTACTTC. Protein product: CSARSQRGVGLETQYF.

The chain has TRBV4-1 and TRBJ1-6; D gene unclear. Looked up from germline, CDR1 is MGHRA and CDR2 is YSYEKL. V was trimmed by 0 bases and J by 0 bases, leaving 9 bases between them. This CDR3 has 17 amino acids. CDR3 nucleotide sequence: TGCGCCAGCAGCCAAGAGCCACTAAGCTCCTATAATTCACCCCTCCACTTT. This codes for CASSQEPLSSYNSPLHF.

This clonotype was observed at least ten times. The chain carries TRBV12-3 or TRBV12-4 and TRBJ2-5, with no clear D. Between the trimmed V and J ends, which lost 7 bases and 2 bases, there was a span of 11 bases. The CDR3 consists of 13 residues. CDR3 bases: TGTGCCAGCACAGGACGTACGCAAGAGACCCAGTACTTC. Translation: CASTGRTQETQYF.

This clonotype was counted a few times. The gene calls are TRBV5-1 and TRBJ2-1; 13 nucleotides align to TRBD2. This CDR3 comprises 15 residues. The V gene end was trimmed by 2 bases and the J gene end by 8 bases; junction bases not matched to a gene: 4. CDR1 is SGHRS and CDR2 is YFSETQ in the germline V gene. CDR3 nucleotides: TGCGCCAGCAGCTTCGGACTAGCGGGAGTCGATGAGCAGTTCTTC. Amino acid sequence: CASSFGLAGVDEQFF.

This clonotype was found many times. The chain has TRBV29-1 and TRBJ1-1, with TRBD1 matching over 7 bases. Germline loops: CDR1 SQVTM, CDR2 ANQGSEA. The CDR3 has 16 residues. V trimming: 6 bases; J trimming: 1 base; junction bases outside the gene matches: 14. The CDR3 sequence is CSVSPARGSGNTEAFF. In nucleotides, the CDR3 is TGCAGCGTGAGCCCGGCCAGGGGGTCAGGGAACACTGAAGCTTTCTTT.

A few counts support this clonotype. J is TRBJ2-5 and V is TRBV6-4, with 11 bases matching TRBD2. The V segment lost 4 bases and the J segment 7 bases; nucleotides outside the gene matches: 8. Germline lookup yields CDR1 MRHNA and CDR2 SNTAGT. The CDR3 runs 15 residues. CDR3 sequence reads: CASSATSGSGVTQYF. As DNA, the CDR3 is TGTGCCAGCAGTGCTACTAGCGGGAGTGGGGTGACCCAGTACTTC.

This clonotype has just a few counts. The chain links TRBV12-3 or TRBV12-4 to TRBJ1-4, with D perhaps TRBD1 (5 bases). There are 14 residues in the CDR3. Trimming removed 6 bases from V and 4 bases from J, with 12 bases in between. CDR3 nucleotide sequence: TGTGCCAGCAGCCATGGGGGGAATAATGAAAAACTGTTTTTT. Its translation: CASSHGGNNEKLFF.

This clonotype has a handful of counts. A junction end diverges from the germline sequence, so it may reflect a read error. The V and J genes are TRBV10-3 and TRBJ1-5, with 7 bases matching TRBD1. The V gene's germline CDR1 is ENHRY and CDR2 SYGVKD. The CDR3 has 14 amino acids. The CDR3 sequence is CAISEGQANEPQHF. CDR3 DNA sequence: TGTGCCATCAGTGAAGGACAGGCCAATGAGCCCCAGCATTTT.

This clonotype was seen more than once but under ten times. The rearrangement uses TRBV12-3 or TRBV12-4 and TRBJ2-1, with D perhaps given as TRBD1 or TRBD2 (5 bases each). The CDR3 spans 12 residues. The germline V and J ends were trimmed by 6 bases and 9 bases, with 12 bases remaining between them. The CDR3 nucleotides read TGTGCCAGCAGAACAAATGGGGGTGAGCAGTTCTTC. Translating it yields CASRTNGGEQFF.

CDR3 nucleotides: TGTGCCAGCAGCCAGGGTGGCTACTACGAGCAGTACTTC. Its translation is CASSQGGYYEQYF. This chain links TRBV3-1 with TRBJ2-7, with D hard to call. The CDR3 is 13 amino acids. From germline, CDR1 is LGHDT and CDR2 YNNKEL (reference sequence). Trimming pared 3 bases from V and 3 bases from J, leaving 9 bases between.

This clonotype was seen many times. The chain employs TRBV18 and TRBJ2-1; D unresolved. The germline CDR1 and CDR2 sequences are KGHSH and LQKENI. Trimming removed 0 bases from V and 10 bases from J, with 13 bases in between. The CDR3 has 14 amino acids. CDR3 DNA: TGTGCCAGCTCACCACCGCTAGATCTTAGGGAGCAGTTCTTC. It specifies CASSPPLDLREQFF.

The table lists this clonotype with a few counts. The V gene is TRBV7-9, the J gene TRBJ1-6; D unresolved. Trimming took off 0 bases at V and 9 bases at J, with 15 bases between the two ends. This CDR3 is built from 16 residues. The germline V gene encodes CDR1 SEHNR and CDR2 FQNEAQ (reference sequence). The CDR3 DNA reads as TGTGCCAGCAGCTTAGCAGGACCCCCCATTGCTTCACCCCTCCACTTT. Its protein is CASSLAGPPIASPLHF.

This clonotype was counted a few times. This rearrangement joins TRBV7-8 to TRBJ2-3; 12 bases align to TRBD2. The CDR3 contains 17 residues. Germline CDR1 SGHVS, CDR2 FQNEAQ. J gave up 5 bases and V 3 bases, and 9 bases lay outside the gene matches. The CDR3 region is CASSFSWTSGNVDTQYF. The CDR3 DNA sequence: TGTGCCAGCAGCTTTTCGTGGACTAGCGGGAATGTAGATACGCAGTATTTT.

This clonotype was counted at least ten times. Here the CDR3 reads CASTPGGAAYEQYF. In nucleotides, the CDR3 is TGTGCCAGCACCCCAGGAGGGGCCGCCTACGAGCAGTACTTC. The chain couples TRBV7-2 to TRBJ2-7; a possible D gene is TRBD2 (6 bases). The V and J ends lost 7 bases and 2 bases respectively, with 15 bases between them. This CDR3 has 14 residues. Germline loops: CDR1 SGHTA, CDR2 FQGNSA.

This clonotype was recorded a few times. This chain links TRBV6-2 or TRBV6-3 with TRBJ2-7; unclear D gene. This CDR3 has 14 amino acids. V was shortened by 6 bases and J by 4 bases, with 16 bases between the two germline ends. Looked up from germline, CDR1 is MNHEY and CDR2 is SVGEGT. CDR3 region: CASSPGPSGYEQYF. The CDR3 DNA reads as TGTGCCAGCAGCCCCGGACCCTCGGGTTACGAGCAGTACTTC.

This clonotype appeared many times. V usage is TRBV18 and J usage is TRBJ2-3, with a possible D match to TRBD1 (5 bases). This CDR3 spans 15 amino acids. V lost 3 bases and J 2 bases, leaving 12 bases between the germline ends. The V gene's germline CDR1 is KGHSH and CDR2 LQKENI. CDR3 loop: CASSPGYRPTDTQYF. CDR3 DNA sequence: TGTGCCAGCTCACCGGGGTACAGGCCCACAGATACGCAGTATTTT.

This clonotype was counted only a few times. The V call is TRBV14, the J call TRBJ1-2; D ambiguous. The length of the CDR3 is 15 residues. CDR1 and CDR2 (germline): SGHDN, FVKESK. The germline V and J ends were trimmed by 1 base and 0 bases, with 9 bases remaining between them. CDR3 loop: CASSQGRVANYGYTF. CDR3 in DNA: TGTGCCAGCAGCCAAGGGAGGGTTGCTAACTATGGCTACACCTTC. The full variable domain, its missing parts supplied by reference TRBV14 and TRBJ1-2, is EAGVTQFPSHSVIEKGQTVTLRCDPISGHDNLYWYRRVMGKEIKFLLHFVKESKQDESGMPNNRFLAERTGGTYSTLKVQPAELEDSGVYFCASSQGRVANYGYTFGSGTRLTVV.

The chain recombines TRBV28 with TRBJ2-3; TRBD2 might be the D (7 bases). This CDR3 is 23 amino acids long. In germline, CDR1 is MDHEN, CDR2 SYDVKM. V was pared by 0 bases and J by 2 bases, with 33 bases between. In nucleotides, the CDR3 is TGTGCCAGCAGTTTATGGGACAGAAGACTAGCCAGTAAGAAAAGCTTAAACACAGATACGCAGTATTTT. Residues: CASSLWDRRLASKKSLNTDTQYF.

This chain joins TRBV10-3 and TRBJ2-5, with 10 bases matching TRBD1. The CDR3 contains 13 residues. The junction had 4 bases not matched to a gene; V was cut back by 7 bases and J by 5 bases. CDR1 is ENHRY and CDR2 is SYGVKD in the germline V gene. The DNA for the CDR3 is TGTGCCATCACAGCGGGACAGGGGGAGACCCAGTACTTC. Translating gives CAITAGQGETQYF.

This clonotype showed up many times. The chain couples TRBV12-3 or TRBV12-4 to TRBJ1-3; D is uncertain. Trimming pared 4 bases from V and 0 bases from J, leaving 16 bases between. The CDR3 contains 17 residues. The CDR3 nucleotides are TGTGCCAGCAGTTCACCCCACTTTGAGGGCTCTGGAAACACCATATATTTT. This encodes CASSSPHFEGSGNTIYF.

This clonotype was counted a few times. CDR3 in amino acids: CASSLNGAGPYEQYF. In DNA, the CDR3 is TGTGCCAGCAGCTTAAATGGGGCAGGACCCTACGAGCAGTACTTC. J is TRBJ2-7 and V is TRBV7-3; D is possibly TRBD1 (5 bases). Trimming shortened V by 1 base and J by 2 bases, and 12 bases separated the two germline ends. The germline V gene encodes CDR1 SGHTA and CDR2 FQGTGA. CDR3 length: 15 residues. The full variable domain, rest sourced from reference TRBV7-3 and TRBJ2-7, is GAGVSQTPSNKVTEKGKYVELRCDPISGHTALYWYRQSLGQGPEFLIYFQGTGAADDSGLPNDRFFAVRPEGSVSTLKIQRTERGDSAVYLCASSLNGAGPYEQYFGPGTRLTVT.

This clonotype was counted ten times or more. The chain employs TRBV27 and TRBJ2-7, with a weak D call TRBD1 (6 bases). From germline, CDR1 is MNHEY and CDR2 SMNVEV (reference sequence). The CDR3 consists of 15 residues. V shed 7 bases and J shed 7 bases, with 23 bases lying between them. The CDR3 DNA is TGTGCCAGCACCCCCTCCGGACAGTACTCGGGGGAGCAGTACTTC. Translation: CASTPSGQYSGEQYF.

This clonotype has just a few counts. The V gene is TRBV7-2, the J gene TRBJ2-7; 13 nucleotides agree with TRBD2. The CDR3 has 15 amino acids. Germline V lookup: CDR1 SGHTA, CDR2 FQGNSA. Trimming cost V 3 bases and J 7 bases; bases outside gene matches: 6. The CDR3 here is CASSFTSGRASEQYF. CDR3 nucleotides: TGTGCCAGCAGCTTTACTAGCGGGAGGGCCTCTGAGCAGTACTTC.